The rows below give T cell receptor beta chains drawn from one sample of a study of Tregs in tolerant kidney transplant recipients. Using immunoSEQ multiplex PCR, the repertoire was profiled, and TCRdb retains in-frame clones only, with some absent. The sample includes about 240,000 clones, about 80% of them seen just once. Material for sequencing was CD4+ T cells from blood. The receptors were gathered from a human donor in good health. The CDR3 runs from the conserved cysteine through the conserved F or W. A D gene is named only where the DNA matches it firmly. Where a row states a size, it is once, few, many or the class of an expanded clone; other rows omit it.

- TRBJ2-3 17 - TRBV7-9 CASSLALQGISVDTQYF TGTGCCAGCAGCTTAGCTCTTCAGGGGATTTCGGTAGATACGCAGTATTTT
- TRBJ2-1 16 - TRBV10-1 CASSEGSGVPYNEQFF TGCGCCAGCAGTGAGGGCTCAGGGGTTCCCTACAATGAGCAGTTCTTC
- TRBJ2-5 16 - TRBV15 CATSRRPGHGEETQYF TGTGCCACCAGCAGGAGGCCGGGGCATGGGGAAGAGACCCAGTACTTC
- TRBJ1-1 15 - TRBV5-5 CASSFGSRMNTEAFF TGTGCCAGCAGCTTCGGGAGCCGAATGAACACTGAAGCTTTCTTT
TRBD1 TRBJ2-7 16 - TRBV15 CATSRGGQGRTYEQYF TGTGCCACCAGCAGAGGCGGACAGGGCAGGACCTACGAGCAGTACTTC
- TRBJ1-6 12 - TRBV7-8 CASSLRDSPLHF TGTGCCAGCAGCTTAAGGGATTCACCCCTCCACTTT
- TRBJ2-7 14 - TRBV5-4 CASSLGLPDYEQYF TGTGCCAGCAGCTTGGGGCTACCCGACTACGAGCAGTACTTC
- TRBJ1-2 17 - TRBV29-1 CSVEEPRGQAANYGYTF TGCAGCGTTGAAGAGCCCCGAGGGCAGGCCGCTAACTATGGCTACACCTTC
- TRBJ1-2 13 - TRBV6-5 CASSPQGSYGYTF TGTGCCAGCAGCCCACAAGGGTCCTATGGCTACACCTTC
- TRBJ1-1 15 once TRBV5-1 CASSRGVGMNTEAFF TGCGCCAGCAGCAGAGGGGTCGGTATGAACACTGAAGCTTTCTTT
- TRBJ2-7 16 - TRBV5-4 CASSLHLRGRVHEQYF TGTGCCAGCAGCTTGCATCTTCGGGGCAGGGTCCACGAGCAGTACTTC
TRBD2 TRBJ2-7 13 once TRBV11-1 CASSPGTNYEQYF TGTGCCAGCAGCCCAGGGACTAACTACGAGCAGTACTTC
- TRBJ1-2 16 - TRBV27 CASSFSPYGGPSGYTF TGTGCCAGCAGTTTCTCCCCCTATGGCGGTCCAAGTGGCTACACCTTC
- TRBJ1-2 15 - TRBV5-4 CASSRTGLHNYGYTF TGTGCCAGCAGCCGGACGGGCCTTCATAACTATGGCTACACCTTC
- TRBJ2-3 14 - TRBV7-2 CASSTRGLRDTQYF TGTGCCAGCAGCACTAGGGGTTTACGTGATACGCAGTATTTT
- TRBJ2-7 13 - TRBV5-1 CASSPGPTYEQYF TGCGCCAGCAGCCCAGGACCCACCTACGAGCAGTACTTC
TRBD1 TRBJ2-7 15 few TRBV14 CASSDRQGLGYEQYF TGTGCCAGCAGCGACCGACAGGGCCTGGGCTACGAGCAGTACTTC
- TRBJ2-1 14 - TRBV25-1 CASSALPWGVEQFF TGTGCCAGCAGTGCCCTCCCCTGGGGGGTTGAGCAGTTCTTC
- TRBJ1-1 15 - TRBV19 CASSIVSGRNTEAFF TGTGCCAGTAGTATAGTTTCAGGGAGGAACACTGAAGCTTTCTTT
- TRBJ2-3 15 - TRBV15 CATSHGAWLTDTQYF TGTGCCACCAGCCACGGGGCCTGGCTCACAGATACGCAGTATTTT
- TRBJ2-7 16 - TRBV6-5 CASSYGASAVLGEQYF TGTGCCAGCAGTTACGGGGCTAGCGCGGTTTTGGGCGAGCAGTACTTC
- TRBJ2-1 12 once TRBV12-5 CASGLKVWEQFF TGTGCTAGTGGTTTGAAGGTCTGGGAGCAGTTCTTC
- TRBJ2-5 15 - TRBV5-4 CASSLTSYHQETQYF TGTGCCAGCAGCTTGACTAGCTACCACCAAGAGACCCAGTACTTC
- TRBJ1-1 12 - TRBV29-1 CSAQQGNTEAFF TGCAGCGCCCAACAGGGGAACACTGAAGCTTTCTTT
- TRBJ1-2 12 - TRBV19 CASSNDNYGYTF TGTGCCAGTAGTAATGACAACTATGGCTACACCTTC
- TRBJ1-1 14 - TRBV19 CASSIPGVDTEAFF TGTGCCAGTAGTATCCCCGGGGTAGACACTGAAGCTTTCTTT
TRBD1 TRBJ2-1 15 - TRBV6-5 CASIPDRGQGNEQFF TGTGCCAGCATTCCAGACAGGGGGCAGGGTAATGAGCAGTTCTTC
- TRBJ2-7 15 - TRBV6-5 CASSYSGSGSYEQYF TGTGCCAGCAGTTACTCAGGCTCCGGCTCCTACGAGCAGTACTTC
- TRBJ1-2 14 - TRBV6-1 CASEEGGFNYGYTF TGTGCCAGCGAGGAGGGGGGGTTTAACTATGGCTACACCTTC
- TRBJ1-5 16 - TRBV5-8 CASSLDRIYSNQPQHF TGTGCCAGCAGCTTGGATCGGATTTATAGCAATCAGCCCCAGCATTTT
- TRBJ1-5 13 - TRBV7-9 CASSLNSDQPQHF TGTGCCAGCAGCTTAAATTCGGATCAGCCCCAGCATTTT
- TRBJ1-1 15 - TRBV5-4 CASSLVQVTNTEAFF TGTGCCAGCAGCTTGGTACAGGTCACCAACACTGAAGCTTTCTTT
TRBD1 TRBJ2-2 16 - TRBV10-3 CAISGGDRGLAGELFF TGTGCCATCAGTGGAGGGGACAGGGGGCTTGCCGGGGAGCTGTTTTTT
TRBD1 TRBJ1-1 14 - TRBV6-5 CASSYDRGFTEAFF TGTGCCAGCAGTTACGACAGGGGATTTACTGAAGCTTTCTTT
- TRBJ1-1 14 - TRBV10-3 CAISESSRGTEAFF TGTGCCATCAGTGAGTCGAGCAGGGGCACTGAAGCTTTCTTT
- TRBJ2-7 15 - TRBV15 CATSGPPGSSYEQYF TGTGCCACCAGTGGGCCCCCCGGGAGCTCCTACGAGCAGTACTTC
- TRBJ2-3 16 - TRBV5-4 CASSTPGGTSTDTQYF TGTGCCAGCAGCACCCCAGGAGGCACGAGCACAGATACGCAGTATTTT
TRBD1 TRBJ1-1 17 once TRBV4-1 CASSQPPGQGRLTEAFF TGCGCCAGCAGCCAACCCCCGGGACAGGGTAGGCTCACTGAAGCTTTCTTT
- TRBJ2-7 19 few TRBV4-1 CASSPTSTVSRDTLYEQYF TGCGCCAGCAGCCCAACTTCAACGGTCTCCCGGGACACCCTATACGAGCAGTACTTC
TRBD1 TRBJ2-1 13 - TRBV6-5 CASSYSKTGARVF TGTGCCAGCAGTTACTCGAAGACAGGGGCGCGGGTCTTC
TRBD1 TRBJ1-5 14 - TRBV15 CATSRDRGTELQHF TGTGCCACCAGCAGAGACAGGGGGACCGAACTCCAGCATTTT
TRBD2 TRBJ2-7 13 - TRBV11-3 CASSSGASYEQYF TGTGCGTCTTCGAGCGGGGCTTCCTACGAGCAGTACTTC
- TRBJ1-1 13 once TRBV5-8 CASSRLLNTEAFF TGTGCCAGCAGCCGACTCTTGAACACTGAAGCTTTCTTT
- TRBJ1-6 14 - TRBV6-5 CASSNTIRNSPLHF TGTGCCAGCAGTAACACAATCAGGAATTCACCCCTCCACTTT